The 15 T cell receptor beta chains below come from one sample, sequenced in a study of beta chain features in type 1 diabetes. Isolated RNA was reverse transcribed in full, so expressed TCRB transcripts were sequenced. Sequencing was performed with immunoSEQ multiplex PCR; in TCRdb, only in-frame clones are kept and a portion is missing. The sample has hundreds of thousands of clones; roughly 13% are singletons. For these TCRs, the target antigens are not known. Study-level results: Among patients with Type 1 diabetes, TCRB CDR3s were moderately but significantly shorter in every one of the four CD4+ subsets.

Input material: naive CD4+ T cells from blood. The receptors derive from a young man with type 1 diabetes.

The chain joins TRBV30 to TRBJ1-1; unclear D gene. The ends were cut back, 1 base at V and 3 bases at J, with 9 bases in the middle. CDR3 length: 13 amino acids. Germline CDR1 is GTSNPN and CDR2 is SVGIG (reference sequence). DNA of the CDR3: TGTGCCTGGAGTGGGGCTAAGGACACTGAAGCTTTCTTT. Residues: CAWSGAKDTEAFF.

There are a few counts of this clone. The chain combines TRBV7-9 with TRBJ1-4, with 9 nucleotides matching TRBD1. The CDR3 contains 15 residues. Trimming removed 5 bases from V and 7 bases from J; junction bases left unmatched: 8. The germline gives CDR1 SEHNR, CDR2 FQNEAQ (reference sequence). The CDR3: CASSLTGGAGEKLFF. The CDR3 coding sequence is TGTGCCAGCAGCCTCACAGGGGGCGCGGGTGAAAAACTGTTTTTT.

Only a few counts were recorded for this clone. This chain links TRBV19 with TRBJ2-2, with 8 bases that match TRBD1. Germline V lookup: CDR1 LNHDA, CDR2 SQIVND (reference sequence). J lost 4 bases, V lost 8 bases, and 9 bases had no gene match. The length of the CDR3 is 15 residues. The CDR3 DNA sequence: TGTGCCAGTGCAGGGGGCGCGATATTCACCGGGGAGCTGTTTTTT. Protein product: CASAGGAIFTGELFF.

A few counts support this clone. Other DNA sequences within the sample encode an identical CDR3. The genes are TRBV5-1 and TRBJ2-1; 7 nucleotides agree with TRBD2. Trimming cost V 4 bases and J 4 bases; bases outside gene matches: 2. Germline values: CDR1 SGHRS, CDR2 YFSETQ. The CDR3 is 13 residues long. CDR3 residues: CASSSGVYNEQFF. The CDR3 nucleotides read TGCGCCAGCAGCAGCGGGGTGTACAATGAGCAGTTCTTC.

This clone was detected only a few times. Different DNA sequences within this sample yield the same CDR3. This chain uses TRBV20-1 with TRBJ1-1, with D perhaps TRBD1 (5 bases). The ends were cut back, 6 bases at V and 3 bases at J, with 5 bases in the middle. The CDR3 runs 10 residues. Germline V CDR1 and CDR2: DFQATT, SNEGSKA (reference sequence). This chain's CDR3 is CSAGHTEAFF. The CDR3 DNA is TGCAGTGCGGGACACACTGAAGCTTTCTTT.

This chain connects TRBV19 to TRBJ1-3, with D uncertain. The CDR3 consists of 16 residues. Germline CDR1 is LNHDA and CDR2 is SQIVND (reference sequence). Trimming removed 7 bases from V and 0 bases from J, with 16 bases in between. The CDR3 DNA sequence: TGTGCCAGTACCCAACCGGGGAGCCGCTCTGGAAACACCATATATTTT. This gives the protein CASTQPGSRSGNTIYF.

The CDR3 DNA follows: TGTGCCATCAGTGAGTTGAGGGAGACCCAGTACTTC. Protein: CAISELRETQYF. The chain joins TRBV10-3 to TRBJ2-5; D is unresolved. V lost 1 base, J lost 5 bases, and 5 bases lay in between. This CDR3 has 12 residues. CDR1 and CDR2 (germline): ENHRY, SYGVKD.

The CDR3: CASSQGLAGAPLGNEQFF. The DNA of the CDR3 is TGTGCCAGCAGCCAGGGACTAGCGGGGGCCCCTCTGGGCAATGAGCAGTTCTTC. V usage is TRBV4-2 and J usage is TRBJ2-1; 14 bases agree with TRBD2. Germline CDR1 LGHNA, CDR2 YNFKEQ. CDR3 length: 18 residues. The ends lost 3 bases at V and 6 bases at J; junction bases unmatched: 10.

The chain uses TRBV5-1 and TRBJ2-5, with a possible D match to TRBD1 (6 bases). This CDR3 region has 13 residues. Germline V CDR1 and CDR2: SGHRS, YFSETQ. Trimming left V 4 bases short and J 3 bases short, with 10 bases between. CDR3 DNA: TGCGCCAGCAGCCGACAGGTAGAAGAGACCCAGTACTTC. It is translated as CASSRQVEETQYF. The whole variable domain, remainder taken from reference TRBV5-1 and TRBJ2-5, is KAGVTQTPRYLIKTRGQQVTLSCSPISGHRSVSWYQQTPGQGLQFLFEYFSETQRNKGNFPGRFSGRQFSNSRSEMNVSTLELGDSALYLCASSRQVEETQYFGPGTRLLVL.

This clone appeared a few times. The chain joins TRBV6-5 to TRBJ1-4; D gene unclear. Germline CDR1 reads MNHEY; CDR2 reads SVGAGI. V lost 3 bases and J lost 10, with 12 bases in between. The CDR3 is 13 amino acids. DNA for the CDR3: TGTGCCAGCAGTTATCGGGGTTTAGGAAAACTGTTTTTT. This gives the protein CASSYRGLGKLFF.

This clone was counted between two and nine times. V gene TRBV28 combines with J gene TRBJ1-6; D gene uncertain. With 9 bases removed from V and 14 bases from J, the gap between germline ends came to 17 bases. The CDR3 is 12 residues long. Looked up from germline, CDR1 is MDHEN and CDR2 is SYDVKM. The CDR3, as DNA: TGTGCCAGTCCGCCGGGAGAAGAGACCCTCCACTTT. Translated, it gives CASPPGEETLHF.

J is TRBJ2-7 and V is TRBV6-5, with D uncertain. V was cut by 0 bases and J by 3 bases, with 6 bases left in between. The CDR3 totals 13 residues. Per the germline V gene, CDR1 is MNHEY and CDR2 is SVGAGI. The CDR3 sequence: CASSYSKDYEQYF. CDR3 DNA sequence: TGTGCCAGCAGTTACTCGAAGGACTACGAGCAGTACTTC.

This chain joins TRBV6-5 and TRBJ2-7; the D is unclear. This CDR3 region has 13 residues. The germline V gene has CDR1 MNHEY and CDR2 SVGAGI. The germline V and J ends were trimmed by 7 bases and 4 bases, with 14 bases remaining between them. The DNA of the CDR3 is TGTGCCAGCACTCACCAAGTGGGGTACGAGCAGTACTTC. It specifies CASTHQVGYEQYF.

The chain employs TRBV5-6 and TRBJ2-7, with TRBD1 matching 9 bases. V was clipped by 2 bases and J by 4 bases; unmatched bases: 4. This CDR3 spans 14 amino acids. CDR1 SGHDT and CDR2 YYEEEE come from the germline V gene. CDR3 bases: TGTGCCAGCAGCTTTACAGGGGGCCGATACGAGCAGTACTTC. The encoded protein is CASSFTGGRYEQYF.

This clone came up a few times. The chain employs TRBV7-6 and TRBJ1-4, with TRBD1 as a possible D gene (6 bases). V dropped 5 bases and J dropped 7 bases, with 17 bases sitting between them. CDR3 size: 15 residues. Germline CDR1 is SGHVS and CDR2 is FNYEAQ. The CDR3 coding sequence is TGTGCCAGCAGCGACCCCGGGGGCATAGGTGAAAAACTGTTTTTT. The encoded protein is CASSDPGGIGEKLFF.